These T cell receptor beta chains were read from a single sample in a study of control samples from healthy donors and cancer patients. Generated by immunoSEQ multiplex PCR, the TCRdb table keeps only in-frame clones and is missing some. The table has around 67,000 clones, about nine tenths seen once. The specimen sequenced was PBMCs. The receptors derive from a man in his sixties with colorectal cancer. Each CDR3 is given with its conserved first and last residue. Part of the rows lack a size; the others show once, few, many or a class for expanded clones.

>TRBJ1-2|NA|TRBV15
CATSREVTGNGYTF
>TRBJ2-2|NA|TRBV18
CASSLNRATGELFF
>TRBJ2-7|NA|TRBV4-1
CASSQVWTSGGSYEQYF
>TRBJ1-2|once|TRBV2
CASSPRGAGGYGYTF
>TRBJ2-2|NA|TRBV6-2/TRBV6-3
CASSPPGTGNTGELFF
>TRBJ2-5|NA|TRBV7-2
CASSSQAGETQYF
>TRBJ2-3|NA|TRBV3-1/TRBV3-2
CASSYSGGDTDTQYF
>TRBJ2-2|once|TRBV6-4
CASRRDSQATGELFF
>TRBJ1-2|NA|TRBV27
CASGDQGAPNYGYTF
>TRBJ2-5|NA|TRBV7-3
CASSLAPAAETQYF
>TRBJ2-7|once|TRBV21-1
CASSKVGAGGTYEQYF
>TRBJ2-5|NA|TRBV6-5
CASSLAGGNQETQYF
>TRBJ1-2|NA|TRBV7-2
CASSSTPTGTRAF
>TRBJ2-1|NA|TRBV7-9
CASSFGGGWIYNEQFF
>TRBJ2-2|NA|TRBV6-5
CASSNRQGNTGELFF
>TRBJ1-1|NA|TRBV2
CASRPQGVGAFF
>TRBJ1-1|once|TRBV12-3/TRBV12-4
CASSFYQGAEAFF
>TRBJ1-5|NA|TRBV19
CASRKGRNQPQHF
>TRBJ1-1|few|TRBV2
CASSELVGQQAFF
>TRBJ1-4|NA|TRBV7-2
CASSRDRGDEKLFF
>TRBJ2-1|NA|TRBV7-2
CASSLLGISYNEQFF
>TRBJ2-7|NA|TRBV12-5
CASGPRTGSSYEQYF
>TRBJ2-1|NA|TRBV19
CASSIERNEQFF